This entry lists 16 T cell receptor beta chains sequenced from one sample in a study of T cell repertoires in cytomegalovirus infection. TCRdb reprocessed the reads with MiXCR, giving one entry per CDR3 protein. The repertoire holds fewer than 950,000 distinct CDR3 sequences, about 31% seen once, with 9.5% to 15% in the top ten. The antigens these receptors bind are not known. This specimen consisted of cultured CD8+ T cells from PBMCs, obtained from culture after CMV antigen stimulation. These receptors were taken from a human donor in good health (CMV status not recorded). Some clones in this sample may be carry-over from other donors' samples.

J is TRBJ1-2 and V is TRBV27, with D maybe TRBD1 (5 bases). V lost 9 bases and J lost 5, with 22 bases in between. In germline, CDR1 is MNHEY, CDR2 SMNVEV (reference sequence). This CDR3 comprises 15 residues. The CDR3 nucleotides are TGTGCCAGTTCTCCAGGGATAATTTGGAATTATGGCTACACCTTC. It translates to CASSPGIIWNYGYTF.

This clonotype was counted a few times. The CDR3 reads CATQGRSEKLFF. CDR3 bases: TGTGCCACCCAGGGGCGCAGTGAAAAACTGTTTTTT. The chain couples TRBV6-8 to TRBJ1-4; the D gene is possibly TRBD1 (6 bases). CDR1 MNHGY and CDR2 SAAAGT come from the germline V gene. The CDR3 has 12 amino acids. V lost 10 bases to trimming and J lost 7 bases, with 13 bases between them.

The V and J genes are TRBV6-6 and TRBJ2-2; D might be TRBD2 (6 bases). Germline-derived CDR1 and CDR2 are MNHNY and SVGAGI (reference sequence). Trimming removed 2 bases from V and 4 bases from J, with 17 bases in between. This CDR3 region has 17 residues. CDR3 sequence reads: CASSYGSPEGSTGELFF. CDR3 DNA sequence: TGTGCCAGCAGTTACGGATCGCCGGAGGGCTCCACCGGGGAGCTGTTTTTT.

This clonotype was seen repeatedly, ten times or more. The rearrangement uses TRBV2 and TRBJ1-5; possible D gene TRBD1, 5 bases. Trimming left V 6 bases short and J 4 bases short, with 13 bases between. CDR3 size: 14 residues. Germline loops: CDR1 SNHLY, CDR2 FYNNEI. DNA of the CDR3: TGTGCCAGCAGCGAAACGACAGAAAATCAGCCCCAGCATTTT. Its protein is CASSETTENQPQHF.

The chain combines TRBV2 with TRBJ1-2; D call uncertain. Germline CDR1 SNHLY, CDR2 FYNNEI. CDR3 size: 14 residues. Trimming stripped 7 bases from V and 4 bases from J, with 16 bases between. CDR3 sequence: CASMALPGSYGYTF. CDR3 bases: TGTGCCAGCATGGCCCTCCCGGGATCCTATGGCTACACCTTC.

The genes are TRBV12-3 or TRBV12-4 and TRBJ2-2, with TRBD1 identical over 7 bases. Trimming cost V 3 bases and J 0 bases; bases outside gene matches: 4. The CDR3 length is 16 residues. Written as DNA, the CDR3 is TGTGCCAGCAGTTTTAGGACAGGCTCGAACACCGGGGAGCTGTTTTTT. This codes for CASSFRTGSNTGELFF.

V is TRBV5-8 and J is TRBJ1-1; weak D call: TRBD1 (5 bases). V lost 0 bases to trimming and J lost 0 bases, with 21 bases between them. Germline V CDR1 and CDR2: SGHTS, YDEGEE. This CDR3 spans 19 amino acids. For the CDR3, the DNA is TGTGCCAGCAGCTTGGCAGGGTTTCGGATAATACAGGTGAACACTGAAGCTTTCTTT. Protein sequence: CASSLAGFRIIQVNTEAFF. The whole variable domain, filled in from reference TRBV5-8 and TRBJ1-1, reads EAGVTQSPTHLIKTRGQQATLRCSPISGHTSVYWYQQALGLGLQFLLWYDEGEERNRGNFPPRFSGRQFPNYSSELNVNALELEDSALYLCASSLAGFRIIQVNTEAFFGQGTRLTVV.

In its sample, this clonotype was seen a few times. The rearrangement uses TRBV6-5 and TRBJ2-2, with D perhaps matching TRBD1 (6 bases). Trimming took off 0 bases at V and 8 bases at J, with 10 bases between the two ends. Germline V CDR1 and CDR2: MNHEY, SVGAGI. The CDR3 totals 14 residues. This CDR3 reads CASSYSSGVGELFF. The DNA of the CDR3 is TGTGCCAGCAGTTACTCCTCAGGGGTGGGGGAGCTGTTTTTT.

This clonotype was observed at least ten times. The V gene is TRBV7-2, the J gene TRBJ1-4; D is ambiguous. V lost 6 bases, J lost 3 bases, and 14 bases lay in between. Per the germline V gene, CDR1 is SGHTA and CDR2 is FQGNSA. This CDR3 has 15 amino acids. CDR3 coding DNA: TGTGCCAGCAGGTTTCACAGCCAAGCTAATGAAAAACTGTTTTTT. Translating gives CASRFHSQANEKLFF.

The chain combines TRBV6-2 or TRBV6-3 with TRBJ2-1, with 8 bases that match TRBD2. Germline trimming cut 5 bases from V and 6 bases from J; bases unmatched to any gene: 6. Germline loops: CDR1 MNHEY, CDR2 SVGEGT. This CDR3 comprises 14 residues. The CDR3 bases are TGTGCCAGCAGTCAGCGGGGGTATCCCAATGAGCAGTTCTTC. This encodes CASSQRGYPNEQFF.

There are a few counts of this clonotype. The chain combines TRBV20-1 with TRBJ2-1, with D perhaps matching TRBD2 (5 bases). This CDR3 region has 15 residues. The V end was cut by 0 bases, the J end by 4 bases, with 13 bases between. The germline gives CDR1 DFQATT, CDR2 SNEGSKA (reference sequence). The CDR3 DNA is TGCAGTGCTAGAGATGGAATAGCGCTTTACAATGAGCAGTTCTTC. Protein product: CSARDGIALYNEQFF.

Only a few counts were recorded for this clonotype. A read error is possible here, since a much larger clone lies one base away. The V gene is TRBV6-5, the J gene TRBJ2-3; D gene ambiguous. This CDR3 is built from 14 residues. Trimming removed 0 bases from V and 2 bases from J, with 6 bases in between. The germline V gene encodes CDR1 MNHEY and CDR2 SVGAGI. The CDR3 reads CASSYSADTDTQYF. Here the CDR3 DNA reads TGTGCCAGCAGTTACTCGGCAGACACAGATACGCAGTATTTT.

This rearrangement joins TRBV6-6 to TRBJ2-5, with D perhaps given as TRBD1 or TRBD2 (5 bases each). The germline CDR1 and CDR2 sequences are MNHNY and SVGAGI (reference sequence). The CDR3 loop spans 15 amino acids. V dropped 6 bases and J dropped 5 bases, with 19 bases sitting between them. The CDR3 sequence: CASREEGPGYETQYF. The CDR3, as DNA: TGTGCCAGCAGAGAAGAGGGGCCCGGGTATGAGACCCAGTACTTC.

The J gene is TRBJ1-1, the V gene TRBV4-2; D is uncertain. The ends were cut back, 1 base at V and 0 bases at J, with 18 bases in the middle. Germline V gene data show CDR1 as LGHNA and CDR2 as YNFKEQ. The CDR3 covers 18 residues. The CDR3 spells CASSQGNTAGPLNTEAFF. The CDR3 region has the DNA TGTGCCAGCAGCCAAGGTAATACCGCGGGTCCCTTGAACACTGAAGCTTTCTTT.

In its sample, this clonotype was seen a few times. The rearrangement joins TRBV6-5 to TRBJ2-1, with 8 bases lining up with TRBD1. V dropped 4 bases and J dropped 8; count of bases not matched to a gene: 10. The CDR3 is 15 amino acids. Germline values: CDR1 MNHEY, CDR2 SVGAGI. The CDR3, as DNA: TGTGCCAGCAGTTGGGGCCCTGGACAGGGCGATGAGCAGTTCTTC. Protein: CASSWGPGQGDEQFF.

With regard to this clonotype: One junction end does not reproduce the germline sequence, and a read error may be involved. This chain joins TRBV6-1 and TRBJ2-3; D gene uncertain. The CDR3 is made up of 12 amino acids. Germline V gene lookup returns CDR1 MNHNS and CDR2 SASEGT. The CDR3 region is CVSPSEVDTQYF. CDR3 bases: TGTGTCAGCCCCAGTGAGGTAGATACGCAGTATTTT.